This T cell receptor (beta chain) is from a study of blood T cell repertoires in COVID-19 (dated by TCRdb to 2020 to 2021). With regard to the full study: The collaborator samples originated in the United States, Italy and Spain and spanned the acute and convalescent phases of COVID-19. The prospective study material was composed of cDNA or gDNA derived from T cells, B-cell-depleted T cells, or PBMCs. Samples came from the ongoing ImmuneRACE study (first 160 participants) plus 1,254 subjects from 6 global collaborators. Where HLA class I and class II types were available, the types were taken from metadata supplied by the sample provider, not from assay-based typing. The repertoires were released in a freely available public database meant as a resource for research on the immune response to SARS-CoV-2. Sample metadata almost always included a de-identified subject ID, COVID-19 status, age in years and sex. Deeply sampled blood TCRbeta repertoires from subjects exposed to, actively infected with, or recovered from COVID-19 were included in the dataset.

General conclusions and limits of the study: How much clinical and demographic metadata was included differed by source and by participant, and the metadata was provided uncurated.

TCRbeta CDR3 regions were amplified from genomic DNA using the immunoSEQ Assay, a bias-controlled multiplex PCR. From the authors' description of their analysis: The number of nucleated cells in each sample was estimated by amplification of reference gene primers within the assay. Sequence reads were collapsed and filtered to measure the absolute abundance of every unique TCRbeta CDR3 rearrangement. For each sample, productive Simpson clonality was calculated as the square root of Simpson's diversity index across productive rearrangements. TCRdb re-hosts the immuneACCESS table, in-frame sequences only. Its copies lack some clones; in the studies checked, an unresolved V gene accounts for under half of them, and the cause for the rest is not known. Clone size and the V and J calls come from that table; the DNA yielded D and trimming. The sample table lists under 150,000 clones, about four fifths of them with a count of one. The ten largest clones represent approximately 3.8% of the sample.

Including cysteine and phenylalanine, the CDR3 has 14 amino acids. The kept DNA is CDR3 alone, 42 bases in frame from the first base. From a lookup of the germline V gene, CDR1 and CDR2 are MDHEN and SYDVKM. V is trimmed back by 10 bases and J by 4 bases, and the junction contains 10 bases that no gene match accounts for. The collaborating institutions used their own protocols to collect whole blood in K2EDTA tubes. Collaborator samples were shipped for TCRbeta analysis as frozen whole blood, isolated PBMCs, or DNA extracted from either sample type. This clone was seen more than once but under ten times. What this receptor recognizes is not known. No per-base quality is available; no much larger clone lies one base away.

The specimen sequenced was peripheral blood. The V gene is TRBV28 and the J gene is TRBJ1-2; 9 bases in the junction line up with TRBD1. This TCR derives from a woman aged 60-75 years with acute or convalescent COVID-19. The nucleotides are TGTGCCACTCGAGAAGAGGGACAGGGCTATGGCTACACCTTC. This yields the protein CATREEGQGYGYTF.